These 23 T cell receptor beta chains originate from one sample sequenced in a study of T cells in localized non-small cell lung cancer. Using immunoSEQ multiplex PCR, the repertoire was profiled, and TCRdb retains in-frame clones only, with some absent. In the table there are approximately 70,000 clones, less than 90% of which are singletons. Sequencing used peripheral blood, obtained before any cancer treatment. Receptors originate from a male donor aged 60 or older with stage III squamous cell lung carcinoma.

This clone was counted a single time. V and J are TRBV6-6 and TRBJ2-5; D perhaps matches TRBD1 (5 bases). This CDR3 region has 14 residues. V was clipped by 0 bases and J by 2 bases, with 7 bases between them. Germline-derived CDR1 and CDR2 are MNHNY and SVGAGI (reference sequence). The CDR3: CASSYSDRQETQYF. CDR3 bases: TGTGCCAGCAGTTACTCCGACAGACAAGAGACCCAGTACTTC.

The rearrangement links TRBV5-1 to TRBJ2-3; TRBD1 might be the D (6 bases). The V gene lost 4 bases and the J gene lost 7 bases, with 22 bases spanning the gap. The CDR3 spans 16 residues. Germline V CDR1 and CDR2: SGHRS, YFSETQ. The DNA for the CDR3 is TGCGCCAGCAGCCCAAGAACTTCGGGACAAAGTCATACGCAGTATTTT. It yields the protein CASSPRTSGQSHTQYF.

The chain links TRBV5-1 to TRBJ2-7; TRBD1 might be the D (5 bases). CDR1 and CDR2 from the germline V gene are SGHRS and YFSETQ. Trimming took 1 base from V and 5 from J, leaving 13 bases between them. This CDR3 spans 14 amino acids. The CDR3 DNA sequence: TGCGCCAGCAGCTTGTCACCCAGGGCGGACGAGCAGTACTTC. Its protein is CASSLSPRADEQYF.

The CDR3 is CASSRIGTGKQEKLFF. As DNA, the CDR3 is TGCGCCAGCAGCCGGATCGGGACAGGGAAACAAGAAAAACTGTTTTTT. This rearrangement joins TRBV4-1 to TRBJ1-4; 9 bases are a match to TRBD1. Per the germline V gene, CDR1 is MGHRA and CDR2 is YSYEKL. This CDR3 has 16 residues. The ends lost 4 bases at V and 8 bases at J; junction bases unmatched: 11.

V usage is TRBV6-5 and J usage is TRBJ1-5, with D possibly matching TRBD1 (5 bases). The germline V and J ends were trimmed by 10 bases and 7 bases, with 17 bases remaining between them. The germline CDR1 and CDR2 sequences are MNHEY and SVGAGI. The CDR3 runs to 13 residues. As DNA, the CDR3 is TGTGCCACCAAAAGAGGGGAACGGCAGCCCCAGCATTTT. As protein: CATKRGERQPQHF.

The rearrangement joins TRBV10-3 to TRBJ1-5; 7 bases match TRBD1. The ends lost 7 bases at V and 2 bases at J; junction bases unmatched: 2. The CDR3 totals 13 residues. Germline lookup yields CDR1 ENHRY and CDR2 SYGVKD. CDR3 nucleotides: TGTGCCATCAAGGGGGCTGGCAATCAGCCCCAGCATTTT. Its protein is CAIKGAGNQPQHF.

This chain uses TRBV7-9 with TRBJ1-2; perhaps TRBD1 as D (6 bases). Trimming pared 0 bases from V and 1 base from J, leaving 12 bases between. This CDR3 comprises 16 residues. CDR1 and CDR2 (germline): SEHNR, FQNEAQ (reference sequence). CDR3 coding DNA: TGTGCCAGCAGCTTAGCCCGGACAGTCAATAACTATGGCTACACCTTC. Amino acids: CASSLARTVNNYGYTF.

The chain has TRBV19 and TRBJ1-6, with D perhaps TRBD1 (5 bases). This CDR3 has 15 amino acids. Between the trimmed V and J ends, which lost 2 bases and 10 bases, there was a span of 15 bases. Germline V gene lookup returns CDR1 LNHDA and CDR2 SQIVND (reference sequence). Here the CDR3 reads CASSIREGDESPLHF. CDR3 coding DNA: TGTGCCAGTAGTATAAGGGAAGGGGATGAATCACCCCTCCACTTT.

The chain carries TRBV18 and TRBJ1-1, with 7 bases fitting TRBD1. The V segment lost 6 bases and the J segment 0 bases; nucleotides outside the gene matches: 10. The CDR3 sequence is 16 residues long. Looked up from germline, CDR1 is KGHSH and CDR2 is LQKENI. The CDR3 bases are TGTGCCAGCTCTCCCCGGGACAGACACATGAACACTGAAGCTTTCTTT. Translation: CASSPRDRHMNTEAFF. Using reference TRBV18 and TRBJ1-1 for the parts outside the CDR3, the full variable domain is NAGVMQNPRHLVRRRGQEARLRCSPMKGHSHVYWYRQLPEEGLKFMVYLQKENIIDESGMPKERFSAEFPKEGPSILRIQQVVRGDSAAYFCASSPRDRHMNTEAFFGQGTRLTVV.

The V gene is TRBV4-1, the J gene TRBJ1-1; the match to TRBD1 covers 7 bases. Germline CDR1 and CDR2: MGHRA and YSYEKL. Trimming cost V 3 bases and J 1 base; bases outside gene matches: 5. The CDR3 runs to 15 residues. The CDR3 nucleotides read TGCGCCAGCAGCCAGGTGGGACAGACGAACACTGAAGCTTTCTTT. Translated, it gives CASSQVGQTNTEAFF.

The sample holds one count of this clone. The chain combines TRBV6-1 with TRBJ2-3; 8 positions agree with TRBD2. V dropped 3 bases and J dropped 1; count of bases not matched to a gene: 9. The CDR3 runs to 17 residues. Per germline, CDR1 MNHNS and CDR2 SASEGT. The CDR3 region has the DNA TGTGCCAGCAGTGACCTCCCCCGGGGGGGTCGCACAGATACGCAGTATTTT. It specifies CASSDLPRGGRTDTQYF.

V is TRBV27 and J is TRBJ2-2, with a possible D match to TRBD2 (6 bases). The germline CDR1 and CDR2 sequences are MNHEY and SMNVEV (reference sequence). This CDR3 is built from 15 residues. V was trimmed by 3 bases and J by 1 base, leaving 9 bases between them. This chain's CDR3 is CASSLDYQNTGELFF. As DNA, the CDR3 is TGTGCCAGCAGTTTGGACTATCAGAACACCGGGGAGCTGTTTTTT.

This chain joins TRBV6-5 and TRBJ1-1, with D unresolved. Germline CDR1 reads MNHEY; CDR2 reads SVGAGI. V was clipped by 5 bases and J by 0 bases, with 13 bases between them. CDR3 length equals 15 residues. The CDR3 coding sequence is TGTGCCAGCAGTCTGCGGCCCCACATGAACACTGAAGCTTTCTTT. Amino acid sequence: CASSLRPHMNTEAFF.

This chain links TRBV5-5 with TRBJ1-2; no clear D. This CDR3 contains 14 residues. Germline values: CDR1 SGHKS, CDR2 YYEKEE (reference sequence). The V and J ends lost 0 bases and 0 bases respectively, with 6 bases between them. This CDR3 is CASSLDSTNYGYTF. DNA of the CDR3: TGTGCCAGCAGCTTGGACAGTACTAACTATGGCTACACCTTC.

This clone was seen more than once but under ten times. J is TRBJ1-5 and V is TRBV4-3, with 7 bases identical to TRBD1. This CDR3 is 14 amino acids long. V was pared by 0 bases and J by 6 bases, with 2 bases of the junction left unmatched. Germline lookup yields CDR1 LGHNA and CDR2 YSLEER. The CDR3 sequence: CASSQEQGLQPQHF. CDR3 DNA: TGCGCCAGCAGCCAAGAACAGGGGCTTCAGCCCCAGCATTTT.

This sequence joins TRBV19 and TRBJ1-4; a weak D match, TRBD1 (6 bases). Per the germline V gene, CDR1 is LNHDA and CDR2 is SQIVND (reference sequence). The V end lost 6 bases, the J end lost 5 bases, and 10 bases lay between the germline ends. This CDR3 spans 13 amino acids. CDR3 in DNA: TGTGCCAGTAGGACAGGAAGAAATGAAAAACTGTTTTTT. Residues: CASRTGRNEKLFF.

The table lists this clone with a count of one. The V call is TRBV28, the J call TRBJ1-2; D is perhaps TRBD1 (5 bases). This CDR3 has 13 residues. Germline CDR1 and CDR2: MDHEN and SYDVKM. Trimming took off 3 bases at V and 7 bases at J, with 12 bases between the two ends. The CDR3 sequence is CASSFGQGSGYTF. The CDR3 DNA sequence: TGTGCCAGCAGTTTCGGGCAGGGCTCTGGCTACACCTTC.

This sequence joins TRBV2 and TRBJ1-6, with D unclear. CDR1 is SNHLY and CDR2 is FYNNEI in the germline V gene. The V end was cut by 8 bases, the J end by 7 bases, with 12 bases between. CDR3 length equals 13 residues. CDR3 DNA: TGTGCCAGCGGGGTCTTCCAAAATTCACCCCTCCACTTT. Protein: CASGVFQNSPLHF.

The V call is TRBV9, the J call TRBJ1-2; D is unresolved. The V end was cut by 0 bases, the J end by 8 bases, with 11 bases between. CDR3 length: 13 residues. Germline V gene lookup returns CDR1 SGDLS and CDR2 YYNGEE. The CDR3 region is CASSVVEGWGYTF. The CDR3 DNA reads as TGTGCCAGCAGCGTAGTCGAAGGGTGGGGCTACACCTTC.

This chain connects TRBV11-1 to TRBJ2-7; 7 positions match TRBD2. This CDR3 region has 13 residues. With 5 bases clipped from V and 4 bases from J, the junction kept 5 bases outside the gene matches. Germline CDR1 is SGHAT and CDR2 is FQDESV (reference sequence). The CDR3 DNA reads as TGTGCCAGCAGCAGCTCGCGGGGGTACGAGCAGTACTTC. Encoded protein: CASSSSRGYEQYF.

CDR3 sequence: CASSESAGGQETQYF. CDR3 bases: TGTGCCAGCAGTGAAAGCGCGGGGGGGCAAGAGACCCAGTACTTC. This sequence joins TRBV6-1 and TRBJ2-5; TRBD2 aligns across 9 bases. The CDR3 totals 15 residues. The V gene's germline CDR1 is MNHNS and CDR2 SASEGT. J lost 2 bases, V lost 2 bases, and 3 bases had no gene match.

A note on this clone: The sample has other DNA sequences that encode this CDR3 too. J is TRBJ1-2 and V is TRBV29-1; a possible D gene is TRBD1 (5 bases). V was cut by 6 bases and J by 4 bases, with 12 bases left in between. This CDR3 has 12 amino acids. The V gene's germline CDR1 is SQVTM and CDR2 ANQGSEA. CDR3 nucleotides: TGCAGCGTCGTTACCGGGGCCTATGGCTACACCTTC. Encoded protein: CSVVTGAYGYTF.

The CDR3 nucleotides are TGCGCCAGCAGCTTGGGACAGTGGGACTCTGGAAACACCATATATTTT. Translation: CASSLGQWDSGNTIYF. This chain joins TRBV5-1 and TRBJ1-3; possible D gene TRBD1, 5 bases. The CDR3 length is 16 residues. Between the trimmed V and J ends, which lost 0 bases and 0 bases, there was a span of 10 bases. The germline V gene has CDR1 SGHRS and CDR2 YFSETQ.